This T cell receptor (beta chain) was captured in a study of cytomegalovirus exposure and HLA in healthy donors. About the research overall: As an earlier analysis found, 150 million to 200 million T cells yielded approximately 100 million unique TCR beta sequences.

Study-level results: Reports showed the classifier diagnosing cytomegalovirus status with high specificity and sensitivity. Several V segments, TRBV6-2 and TRBV6-3 among them, could not be told apart and were dropped.

PCR primers comprised 60 Vbeta and 13 Jbeta primers. The protocol was immunoSEQ multiplex PCR, while the TCRdb copy is restricted to in-frame clones and leaves out a portion. Of some 40,000 clones in the sample, about half were seen once. Trimming removed 2 bases from V and 0 bases from J, with 16 bases in between. Germline CDR1 reads SGHVS; CDR2 reads FQNEAQ. The CDR3 sequence is 18 residues long. A word on this clone: The antigen is unknown.

The rearrangement joins TRBV7-8 to TRBJ2-2; the D gene is possibly TRBD2 (6 bases). The specimen was PBMCs. The receptor comes from a woman between 35 and 50 years old in good health and CMV-seropositive. CDR3 DNA sequence: TGTGCCAGCAGCTTATTCTCGATAGCGGTGACGAACACCGGGGAGCTGTTTTTT. Translating it yields CASSLFSIAVTNTGELFF.